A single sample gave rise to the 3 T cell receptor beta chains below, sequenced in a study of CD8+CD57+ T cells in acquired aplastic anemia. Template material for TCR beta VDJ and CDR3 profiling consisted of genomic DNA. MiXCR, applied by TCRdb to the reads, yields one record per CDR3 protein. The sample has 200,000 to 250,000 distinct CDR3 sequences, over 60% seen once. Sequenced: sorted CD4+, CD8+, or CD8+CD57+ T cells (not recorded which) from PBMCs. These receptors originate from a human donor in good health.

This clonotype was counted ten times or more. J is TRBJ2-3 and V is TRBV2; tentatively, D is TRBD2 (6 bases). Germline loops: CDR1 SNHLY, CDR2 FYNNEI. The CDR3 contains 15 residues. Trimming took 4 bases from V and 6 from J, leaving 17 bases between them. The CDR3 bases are TGTGCCAGCAGTGTGAGTACGGGAGTGTTTGATACGCAGTATTTT. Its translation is CASSVSTGVFDTQYF.

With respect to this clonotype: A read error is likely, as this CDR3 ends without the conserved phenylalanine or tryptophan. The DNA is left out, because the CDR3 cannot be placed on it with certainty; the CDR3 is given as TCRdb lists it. CDR3 in amino acids: CASSPIAG. The V call is TRBV9, the J call TRBJ2-5; no DNA check was done on the table's D call, TRBD2. Germline-derived CDR1 and CDR2 are SGDLS and YYNGEE. Counting both end residues, the CDR3 totals 8 amino acids.

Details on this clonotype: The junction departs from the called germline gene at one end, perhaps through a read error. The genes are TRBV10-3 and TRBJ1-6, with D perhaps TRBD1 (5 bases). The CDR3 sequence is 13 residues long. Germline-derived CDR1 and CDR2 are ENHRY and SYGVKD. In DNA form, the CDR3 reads TGTGCCAGCAGTCCAGGGAACTGGTCACCCCTCCACTTT. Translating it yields CASSPGNWSPLHF.